Presented here are 30 T cell receptor beta chains from one specimen sequenced in a study of blood T cell repertoires in COVID-19. Profiled with immunoSEQ multiplex PCR; TCRdb holds only in-frame clones, not every one. Found here are 95,000 or so clones, about four fifths of them singletons; the top ten hold less than 20%. The source material was peripheral blood. All receptors derive from a woman at least 80 years old with active or convalescent COVID-19.

This clone was detected once. V gene TRBV11-2 combines with J gene TRBJ2-7, with 8 nucleotides matching TRBD2. V gave up 6 bases and J gave up 2 bases; unmatched junction bases: 6. The V gene's germline CDR1 is SGHAT and CDR2 FQNNGV. This CDR3 is built from 14 residues. CDR3 sequence reads: CASRFSGATYEQYF. Written as DNA, the CDR3 is TGTGCCAGCAGATTTAGCGGGGCCACCTACGAGCAGTACTTC.

The sample holds a few counts of this clone. This chain uses TRBV5-1 with TRBJ1-1; D gene unclear. Germline V CDR1 and CDR2: SGHRS, YFSETQ. The CDR3 loop spans 14 amino acids. V lost 7 bases and J 1 base, leaving 14 bases between the germline ends. The CDR3 sequence: CASRPGAGNTEAFF. Written as DNA, the CDR3 is TGCGCCAGCCGCCCGGGAGCAGGGAACACTGAAGCTTTCTTT. Supplemented by reference TRBV5-1 and TRBJ1-1, the full variable domain reads KAGVTQTPRYLIKTRGQQVTLSCSPISGHRSVSWYQQTPGQGLQFLFEYFSETQRNKGNFPGRFSGRQFSNSRSEMNVSTLELGDSALYLCASRPGAGNTEAFFGQGTRLTVV.

V gene TRBV9 combines with J gene TRBJ1-1, with D possibly being TRBD1 (5 bases). Germline V gene sequence: CDR1 SGDLS, CDR2 YYNGEE. Trimming took 3 bases from V and 7 from J, leaving 16 bases between them. The CDR3 has 14 amino acids. CDR3 residues: CASSAGENRGEAFF. CDR3 DNA: TGTGCCAGCAGCGCGGGGGAGAACCGGGGTGAAGCTTTCTTT.

The rearrangement links TRBV6-5 to TRBJ1-1; 8 bases fit TRBD1. The junction had 9 bases not matched to a gene; V was cut back by 8 bases and J by 4 bases. The CDR3 is 14 residues long. Germline-derived CDR1 and CDR2 are MNHEY and SVGAGI. CDR3 protein: CASGLQGDGTEAFF. CDR3 DNA: TGTGCCAGCGGCCTACAGGGGGATGGCACTGAAGCTTTCTTT.

This sequence joins TRBV5-1 and TRBJ2-7; tentatively, D is TRBD1 (5 bases). CDR1 is SGHRS, CDR2 YFSETQ, per germline. There are 14 residues in the CDR3. Deletions cut 6 bases from V and 2 bases from J, with 15 bases between. CDR3 bases: TGCGCCAGCAAAGATCAGGGTGCAGCCTACGAGCAGTACTTC. As protein: CASKDQGAAYEQYF.

The genes are TRBV28 and TRBJ1-5; TRBD1 might be the D (6 bases). The CDR3 extends over 15 amino acids. V lost 5 bases and J 0 bases, leaving 11 bases between the germline ends. CDR1 and CDR2 (germline): MDHEN, SYDVKM. The CDR3 loop is CASSGDTPSNQPQHF. In DNA form, the CDR3 reads TGTGCCAGCAGTGGGGACACGCCTAGCAATCAGCCCCAGCATTTT.

The chain is built from TRBV7-2 and TRBJ1-2, with unresolved D. Germline CDR1 is SGHTA and CDR2 is FQGNSA. Trimming left V 1 base short and J 3 bases short, with 6 bases between. The CDR3 spans 13 residues. CDR3 coding DNA: TGTGCCAGCAGCTTAGGCCGGGACTATGGCTACACCTTC. It codes for CASSLGRDYGYTF.

V and J are TRBV19 and TRBJ2-4; D call uncertain. The CDR3 is 15 residues long. The germline V gene encodes CDR1 LNHDA and CDR2 SQIVND (reference sequence). V shed 3 bases and J shed 9 bases, with 18 bases lying between them. CDR3 coding DNA: TGTGCCAGTAGTATTCCTTCTAACGAGGCAAGCATTCAGTACTTC. Its protein product is CASSIPSNEASIQYF.

The J gene is TRBJ2-3, the V gene TRBV10-3; 8 positions agree with TRBD1. Per germline, CDR1 ENHRY and CDR2 SYGVKD. The CDR3 runs 14 residues. V was pared by 6 bases and J by 5 bases, with 7 bases of the junction left unmatched. CDR3 loop: CAIRGQAAGDTQYF. The CDR3, as DNA: TGTGCCATCAGGGGACAGGCGGCGGGAGATACGCAGTATTTT.

This chain's CDR3 is CASSSLSSYEQYF. The DNA for the CDR3 is TGTGCCAGCAGCTCCCTGAGCTCCTACGAGCAGTACTTC. V usage is TRBV7-8 and J usage is TRBJ2-7; unclear D gene. This CDR3 has 13 residues. The germline gives CDR1 SGHVS, CDR2 FQNEAQ. The ends were cut back, 4 bases at V and 0 bases at J, with 7 bases in the middle. Drawing the rest from reference TRBV7-8 and TRBJ2-7, the complete variable domain is GAGVSQSPRYKVAKRGQDVALRCDPISGHVSLFWYQQALGQGPEFLTYFQNEAQLDKSGLPSDRFFAERPEGSVSTLKIQRTQQEDSAVYLCASSSLSSYEQYFGPGTRLTVT.

The chain carries TRBV7-2 and TRBJ2-2; 8 positions match TRBD1. Germline CDR1 SGHTA, CDR2 FQGNSA. The CDR3 totals 17 residues. V lost 2 bases and J lost 2; bases outside the gene matches: 7. The CDR3 sequence: CASSLSPQGANTGELFF. For the CDR3, the DNA is TGTGCCAGCAGCTTAAGCCCCCAGGGGGCAAACACCGGGGAGCTGTTTTTT.

V gene TRBV5-1 combines with J gene TRBJ2-5, with 7 bases aligning to TRBD1. The V gene's germline CDR1 is SGHRS and CDR2 YFSETQ. The length of the CDR3 is 15 residues. Unmatched junction bases numbered 6, after V lost 3 bases and J lost 1 base. The CDR3 bases are TGCGCCAGCAGCTCCTCAAACAGGGGCCAAGAGACCCAGTACTTC. Protein sequence: CASSSSNRGQETQYF.

This chain connects TRBV5-1 to TRBJ2-1; 13 nucleotides align to TRBD2. Germline V gene lookup returns CDR1 SGHRS and CDR2 YFSETQ. The V gene end was trimmed by 2 bases and the J gene end by 7 bases; junction bases not matched to a gene: 3. CDR3 length equals 15 residues. The CDR3 region is CASSLGTSGVNEQFF. In nucleotides, the CDR3 is TGCGCCAGCAGCTTAGGGACTAGCGGGGTAAATGAGCAGTTCTTC.

This clone turned up a few times. The CDR3 coding sequence is TGTGCCAGCAGACCCCTAGCGCCAGATACGCAGTATTTT. Translating it yields CASRPLAPDTQYF. The chain carries TRBV28 and TRBJ2-3; TRBD2 is a possible D gene (6 bases). V was trimmed by 6 bases and J by 4 bases, leaving 11 bases between them. Germline assignment: CDR1 MDHEN and CDR2 SYDVKM. This CDR3 is 13 amino acids long.

The chain is built from TRBV19 and TRBJ1-3; possible D gene TRBD1, 5 bases. The CDR3 sequence is 15 residues long. The germline V and J ends were trimmed by 5 bases and 4 bases, with 15 bases remaining between them. Germline lookup yields CDR1 LNHDA and CDR2 SQIVND (reference sequence). The CDR3 DNA sequence: TGTGCCAGTAGTCCTGACAGTCCAGGAGGAAACACCATATATTTT. Its translation: CASSPDSPGGNTIYF.

This chain's CDR3 is CASSLSGQGAPNSPLHF. Here the CDR3 DNA reads TGTGCCAGCAGCCTCAGCGGACAGGGGGCGCCGAATTCACCCCTCCACTTT. The chain is built from TRBV2 and TRBJ1-6; 11 bases fit TRBD1. V was clipped by 6 bases and J by 7 bases; unmatched bases: 11. CDR3 size: 17 residues. Germline lookup yields CDR1 SNHLY and CDR2 FYNNEI.

The chain combines TRBV7-3 with TRBJ1-5, with 10 bases identical to TRBD1. This CDR3 is built from 16 residues. V trimming: 4 bases; J trimming: 3 bases; junction bases outside the gene matches: 6. Germline values: CDR1 SGHTA, CDR2 FQGTGA. The CDR3 region has the DNA TGTGCCAGCAGCTCGGACAGGGGGGGACTCAATCAGCCCCAGCATTTT. It encodes CASSSDRGGLNQPQHF.

This chain links TRBV2 with TRBJ1-1; TRBD1 is a possible D gene (5 bases). The CDR3 sequence is 13 residues long. The germline CDR1 and CDR2 sequences are SNHLY and FYNNEI. The V and J ends lost 1 base and 5 bases respectively, with 8 bases between them. CDR3 protein: CASSEVQGTEAFF. DNA of the CDR3: TGTGCCAGCAGTGAAGTTCAGGGAACTGAAGCTTTCTTT.

CDR3 in DNA: TGTGCCAGCAGCTACGCAGGGGGGATTGGAGAAGGCTACACCTTC. Its translation: CASSYAGGIGEGYTF. The chain couples TRBV7-9 to TRBJ1-2, with TRBD1 matching 7 bases. The CDR3 runs to 15 residues. CDR1 is SEHNR, CDR2 FQNEAQ, per germline (reference sequence). J gave up 8 bases and V 4 bases, and 13 bases lay outside the gene matches.

On this clone itself: Compared with germline, one end of the junction differs, possibly owing to a read error. V is TRBV5-1 and J is TRBJ2-3, with 11 bases lining up with TRBD2. From germline, CDR1 is SGHRS and CDR2 YFSETQ. The CDR3 has 18 residues. DNA of the CDR3: TGTGCCAGCAGCTTGGCCCTCCTAGCGGGAGGAGGAACAGATACGCAGTATTTT. As protein: CASSLALLAGGGTDTQYF.

This clone was seen a few times. V usage is TRBV29-1 and J usage is TRBJ2-1, with D uncertain. The germline V gene encodes CDR1 SQVTM and CDR2 ANQGSEA. Trimming removed 4 bases at V and 5 bases at J, with 6 bases between. The CDR3 runs 11 residues. CDR3 DNA: TGCAGCGTTGGTAGAAACAATGAGCAGTTCTTC. Amino acids: CSVGRNNEQFF.

The rearrangement uses TRBV19 and TRBJ2-2, with 8 bases aligning to TRBD2. J gave up 7 bases and V 6 bases, and 7 bases lay outside the gene matches. Per the germline V gene, CDR1 is LNHDA and CDR2 is SQIVND (reference sequence). This CDR3 is built from 14 residues. In DNA, the CDR3 is TGTGCCAGTAGCCATAGCGGGATCGGCGGGGAGCTGTTTTTT. Its protein is CASSHSGIGGELFF. Full variable domain (missing parts from reference TRBV19 and TRBJ2-2): DGGITQSPKYLFRKEGQNVTLSCEQNLNHDAMYWYRQDPGQGLRLIYYSQIVNDFQKGDIAEGYSVSREKKESFPLTVTSAQKNPTAFYLCASSHSGIGGELFFGEGSRLTVL.

This clone was detected ten times or more. The gene calls are TRBV7-9 and TRBJ1-4; the match to TRBD1 covers 9 bases. CDR1 and CDR2 (germline): SEHNR, FQNEAQ (reference sequence). CDR3 size: 17 residues. Losses at the gene ends were 4 bases for V and 2 bases for J; bases not matched to a gene: 8. CDR3 bases: TGTGCCAGCAGCTCTGGACAGGGGAGGACCACTAATGAAAAACTGTTTTTT. This encodes CASSSGQGRTTNEKLFF.

The rearrangement uses TRBV4-3 and TRBJ2-5; D possibly corresponds to TRBD1 (5 bases). CDR1 and CDR2 (germline): LGHNA, YSLEER. This CDR3 is built from 14 residues. V was pared by 3 bases and J by 5 bases, with 13 bases between. In DNA form, the CDR3 reads TGCGCCAGCAGCCAGACAGCGCGCCCCGAGACCCAGTACTTC. Its protein product is CASSQTARPETQYF.

The chain is built from TRBV11-3 and TRBJ2-1, with D possibly TRBD2 on 6 matching bases. The CDR3 extends over 13 amino acids. Per the germline V gene, CDR1 is SGHNT and CDR2 is YENEEA. Between the trimmed V and J ends, which lost 5 bases and 11 bases, there was a span of 16 bases. The CDR3 sequence is CASSPTSRDQQFF. The CDR3 DNA is TGTGCCAGCAGCCCCACCTCGCGGGACCAGCAGTTCTTC. The whole variable domain, filled in from reference TRBV11-3 and TRBJ2-1, reads EAGVVQSPRYKIIEKKQPVAFWCNPISGHNTLYWYLQNLGQGPELLIRYENEEAVDDSQLPKDRFSAERLKGVDSTLKIQPAELGDSAVYLCASSPTSRDQQFFGPGTRLTVL.

The chain couples TRBV24-1 to TRBJ2-2; TRBD1 aligns across 8 bases. J was trimmed by 5 bases and V by 5 bases; bases with no gene match: 9. The CDR3 covers 16 residues. Germline V lookup: CDR1 KGHDR, CDR2 SFDVKD. In nucleotides, the CDR3 is TGTGCCACCAGTGGAGCCAGGACAGGGACAACCGGGGAGCTGTTTTTT. It translates to CATSGARTGTTGELFF.

CDR3 sequence reads: CSASSQGLQPQHF. As DNA, the CDR3 is TGCAGTGCTAGTTCTCAGGGTTTGCAGCCCCAGCATTTT. The chain combines TRBV20-1 with TRBJ1-5, with D possibly matching TRBD1 (5 bases). Looked up from germline, CDR1 is DFQATT and CDR2 is SNEGSKA (reference sequence). The CDR3 contains 13 residues. V lost 3 bases to trimming and J lost 7 bases, with 13 bases between them.

This clone was seen more than once but under ten times. The rearrangement links TRBV5-1 to TRBJ1-1; TRBD1 is a possible D gene (6 bases). Germline CDR1 and CDR2: SGHRS and YFSETQ. The CDR3 extends over 14 amino acids. The V end lost 5 bases, the J end lost 0 bases, and 11 bases lay between the germline ends. The CDR3, as DNA: TGCGCCAGCAGAGAACAGGGTATGAACACTGAAGCTTTCTTT. Protein sequence: CASREQGMNTEAFF.

This clone was found a few times. The chain has TRBV7-2 and TRBJ1-2; TRBD1 agrees at 11 bases. Germline V gives CDR1 SGHTA, CDR2 FQGNSA. V shed 3 bases and J 7 bases; nucleotides not matched to a gene: 10. The CDR3 has 16 residues. The CDR3 sequence is CASSFWADRGPGGYTF. For the CDR3, the DNA is TGTGCCAGCAGCTTTTGGGCGGACAGGGGGCCGGGTGGCTACACCTTC.

The chain combines TRBV29-1 with TRBJ2-3; the match to TRBD2 covers 11 bases. The CDR3 runs 13 residues. The V and J ends lost 4 bases and 8 bases, in that order; junction bases with no gene match: 5. The germline gives CDR1 SQVTM, CDR2 ANQGSEA. For the CDR3, the DNA is TGCAGCGTTGCACTAGCGGGAGTTGGTACGCAGTATTTT. This translates into CSVALAGVGTQYF.